This T cell receptor (beta chain) was sequenced in a study of cytomegalovirus exposure and HLA in healthy donors. The CDR3 is 18 amino acids. Per the germline V gene, CDR1 is MGHRA and CDR2 is YSYEKL. Unmatched junction bases numbered 17, after V lost 1 base and J lost 7 bases. Sequencing was performed with immunoSEQ multiplex PCR; in TCRdb, only in-frame clones are kept and a portion is missing. The data hold some 110,000 clones, with approximately 88% observed a single time. In the case of this clone: Antigen specificity is unknown.

These donors were members of the approximately 110-subject validation cohort, a group separate from the approximately 670-subject first cohort. Regarding the study as a whole: Reported results showed that the classifier diagnosed cytomegalovirus status with high specificity and sensitivity. Some TCR beta chains (about 170 of them) were listed as cytomegalovirus-associated.

The sequenced sample consisted of PBMCs. The TCR was taken from a man between 18 and 29 years old in good health and CMV-seronegative. V and J are TRBV4-1 and TRBJ1-1; 8 nucleotides line up with TRBD1. Written as DNA, the CDR3 is TGCGCCAGCAGCCAAGTTCCATACAGGAAACAGGGGGGGGATGAAGCTTTCTTT. Translating it yields CASSQVPYRKQGGDEAFF.